Here is one T cell receptor (beta chain) with its context. These data come from a study of blood T cell repertoires in COVID-19. V lost 3 bases and J lost 3, with 17 bases in between. The CDR3 totals 16 residues. Germline assignment: CDR1 SNHLY and CDR2 FYNNEI. Generated by immunoSEQ multiplex PCR, the TCRdb table keeps only in-frame clones and is missing some. The data show approximately 120,000 clones, approximately 80% seen once. Specimen: peripheral blood. This receptor was taken from a man older than 75 with acute or convalescent COVID-19. The rearrangement links TRBV2 to TRBJ1-1; perhaps TRBD1 as D (5 bases). The CDR3 protein is CASSDTGTVQDTEAFF. The CDR3 coding sequence is TGTGCCAGCAGTGATACCGGGACTGTACAGGACACTGAAGCTTTCTTT.